The 29 T cell receptor beta chains presented below share a single source sample, sequenced in a study of T cell responses to AZD1222 COVID-19 vaccine. TCRdb keeps only in-frame clones here, not all; method: immunoSEQ multiplex PCR. Of about 150,000 clones in the sample, 88% are singletons; the top ten hold roughly 2.9%. The specimen comprised peripheral blood, sampled on day 0 of AZD1222 vaccination. These receptors all come from an adult in good health.

This rearrangement joins TRBV9 to TRBJ2-3; D is unclear. With 0 bases removed from V and 2 bases from J, the gap between germline ends came to 7 bases. This CDR3 comprises 14 residues. Germline loops: CDR1 SGDLS, CDR2 YYNGEE. Here the CDR3 DNA reads TGTGCCAGCAGCGTAGCCGTATTCACAGATACGCAGTATTTT. This codes for CASSVAVFTDTQYF.

This chain links TRBV13 with TRBJ1-6, with a tentative D call TRBD1 (5 bases). The germline gives CDR1 PRHDT, CDR2 FYEKMQ (reference sequence). V was clipped by 3 bases and J by 14 bases, with 8 bases between them. The CDR3 spans 11 residues. CDR3: CASSLGPTLHF. The DNA for the CDR3 is TGTGCCAGCAGCTTGGGACCAACCCTCCACTTT.

This clone was detected a few times. The chain is built from TRBV12-3 or TRBV12-4 and TRBJ1-2; D is possibly TRBD1 (6 bases). Trimming removed 5 bases from V and 8 bases from J, with 15 bases in between. The CDR3 is made up of 13 amino acids. The DNA for the CDR3 is TGTGCCAGCAGTGGAGGGGGTCCCGGGGGCTACACCTTC. This translates into CASSGGGPGGYTF.

V is TRBV7-2 and J is TRBJ1-6; TRBD1 aligns across 12 bases. Losses at the gene ends were 4 bases for V and 9 bases for J; bases not matched to a gene: 7. The germline CDR1 and CDR2 sequences are SGHTA and FQGNSA. The CDR3 extends over 16 amino acids. CDR3 in amino acids: CASSSGTGGRSSPLHF. DNA of the CDR3: TGTGCCAGCAGCTCTGGGACAGGGGGCCGGAGTTCACCCCTCCACTTT.

The chain combines TRBV28 with TRBJ1-6, with 9 nucleotides matching TRBD1. With V trimmed by 6 bases and J by 8 bases, 8 bases remained unmatched. The CDR3 totals 15 residues. The germline CDR1 and CDR2 sequences are MDHEN and SYDVKM. The CDR3 protein is CASRSPGQGYSPLHF. The DNA of the CDR3 is TGTGCCAGCAGATCCCCCGGACAGGGGTATTCACCCCTCCACTTT.

The chain couples TRBV27 to TRBJ1-2; D not resolved. V was shortened by 2 bases and J by 0 bases, with 4 bases between the two germline ends. Germline loops: CDR1 MNHEY, CDR2 SMNVEV (reference sequence). There are 13 residues in the CDR3. DNA for the CDR3: TGTGCCAGCAGTTTAACAGCTAACTATGGCTACACCTTC. It encodes CASSLTANYGYTF.

The chain employs TRBV4-3 and TRBJ1-1, with D possibly TRBD1 on 6 matching bases. Germline V lookup: CDR1 LGHNA, CDR2 YSLEER. The CDR3 length is 15 residues. V was cut by 6 bases and J by 1 base, with 15 bases left in between. CDR3: CASRRTGTSNTEAFF. For the CDR3, the DNA is TGCGCCAGCAGGAGGACCGGGACATCGAACACTGAAGCTTTCTTT.

The rearrangement links TRBV6-5 to TRBJ1-5, with D maybe TRBD1 (6 bases). Trimming took 10 bases from V and 0 from J, leaving 10 bases between them. CDR1 is MNHEY and CDR2 is SVGAGI in the germline V gene. This CDR3 has 13 amino acids. This CDR3 is CATQQGSNQPQHF. The CDR3 DNA is TGTGCCACTCAACAGGGTAGCAATCAGCCCCAGCATTTT.

This clone was seen just once. The chain links TRBV6-5 to TRBJ1-1; D call uncertain. Per the germline V gene, CDR1 is MNHEY and CDR2 is SVGAGI. Trimming left V 6 bases short and J 4 bases short, with 15 bases between. CDR3 length equals 14 residues. CDR3 region: CASSPRWVGTEAFF. The CDR3, as DNA: TGTGCCAGCAGCCCCCGATGGGTGGGCACTGAAGCTTTCTTT.

The chain links TRBV5-1 to TRBJ1-4; tentatively, D is TRBD1 (5 bases). Germline CDR1 SGHRS, CDR2 YFSETQ. V lost 0 bases and J lost 8, with 14 bases in between. The CDR3 has 15 amino acids. This CDR3 is CASSLAGRAEEKLFF. As DNA, the CDR3 is TGCGCCAGCAGCTTGGCCGGCAGGGCTGAGGAAAAACTGTTTTTT.

The sample holds one count of this clone. The J gene is TRBJ2-7, the V gene TRBV2, with D perhaps matching TRBD1 (6 bases). The germline gives CDR1 SNHLY, CDR2 FYNNEI. Trimming took off 3 bases at V and 3 bases at J, with 12 bases between the two ends. The CDR3 has 14 amino acids. CDR3 protein: CASSDAGARYEQYF. DNA of the CDR3: TGTGCCAGCAGTGATGCAGGGGCGCGCTACGAGCAGTACTTC.

In its sample, this clone was seen a few times. The rearrangement uses TRBV5-4 and TRBJ1-1; the D gene is possibly TRBD1 (5 bases). The CDR3 is 13 amino acids. Germline CDR1 is SGHNT and CDR2 is YYREEE (reference sequence). V was pared by 4 bases and J by 10 bases, with 17 bases between. The CDR3 loop reads CASSPLGGEVAFF. The CDR3 region has the DNA TGTGCCAGCAGCCCCCTGGGAGGGGAGGTAGCTTTCTTT. The variable domain in full, with the rest retrieved from reference TRBV5-4 and TRBJ1-1, is ETGVTQSPTHLIKTRGQQVTLRCSSQSGHNTVSWYQQALGQGPQFIFQYYREEENGRGNFPPRFSGLQFPNYSSELNVNALELDDSALYLCASSPLGGEVAFFGQGTRLTVV.

The DNA of the CDR3 is TGTGCCAGCAGCATGGGGGGCACAGATACGCAGTATTTT. Translated: CASSMGGTDTQYF. The rearrangement links TRBV7-8 to TRBJ2-3; D tentatively fits TRBD1 or TRBD2 (5 bases each). Looked up from germline, CDR1 is SGHVS and CDR2 is FQNEAQ. This CDR3 contains 13 residues. V was shortened by 5 bases and J by 1 base, with 7 bases between the two germline ends.

V is TRBV5-1 and J is TRBJ1-2, with 7 bases that match TRBD1. The CDR3 runs 14 residues. From germline, CDR1 is SGHRS and CDR2 YFSETQ. Unmatched junction bases numbered 7, after V lost 5 bases and J lost 3 bases. CDR3 coding DNA: TGCGCCAGCAGTGGGGACAGCATAGACTATGGCTACACCTTC. Amino acids: CASSGDSIDYGYTF. The full variable domain, rest sourced from reference TRBV5-1 and TRBJ1-2, is KAGVTQTPRYLIKTRGQQVTLSCSPISGHRSVSWYQQTPGQGLQFLFEYFSETQRNKGNFPGRFSGRQFSNSRSEMNVSTLELGDSALYLCASSGDSIDYGYTFGSGTRLTVV.

The rearrangement joins TRBV5-4 to TRBJ2-3, with 14 bases identical to TRBD2. V was pared by 0 bases and J by 4 bases, with 4 bases of the junction left unmatched. The CDR3 has 17 residues. Germline lookup yields CDR1 SGHNT and CDR2 YYREEE (reference sequence). The CDR3 DNA reads TGTGCCAGCAGCTTGGAGGGACTAGCGGGGGCACCAGATACGCAGTATTTT. Its translation: CASSLEGLAGAPDTQYF.

V gene TRBV5-1 combines with J gene TRBJ2-2; D possibly corresponds to TRBD2 (6 bases). The germline V gene encodes CDR1 SGHRS and CDR2 YFSETQ. The V end was cut by 5 bases, the J end by 1 base, with 12 bases between. The CDR3 loop spans 15 amino acids. CDR3 protein: CASRVPGVNTGELFF. The CDR3, as DNA: TGCGCCAGCAGGGTTCCGGGGGTGAACACCGGGGAGCTGTTTTTT.

V usage is TRBV28 and J usage is TRBJ2-7; the D call may be TRBD1 or TRBD2 (8 bases each). CDR1 is MDHEN and CDR2 is SYDVKM in the germline V gene. This CDR3 spans 15 amino acids. V dropped 3 bases and J dropped 6 bases, with 18 bases sitting between them. The CDR3 protein is CASSLGGGGTGEQYF. The DNA of the CDR3 is TGTGCCAGCAGTTTGGGAGGCGGGGGGACAGGCGAGCAGTACTTC.

V gene TRBV7-9 combines with J gene TRBJ1-2; 7 bases are shared with TRBD1. J lost 5 bases, V lost 3 bases, and 6 bases had no gene match. In germline, CDR1 is SEHNR, CDR2 FQNEAQ (reference sequence). The CDR3 runs to 14 residues. The CDR3 region is CASSLGTENYGYTF. DNA of the CDR3: TGTGCCAGCAGCTTGGGGACAGAGAATTATGGCTACACCTTC.

The chain couples TRBV4-3 to TRBJ1-1; D is undetermined. Germline V lookup: CDR1 LGHNA, CDR2 YSLEER. Between the trimmed V and J ends, which lost 1 base and 6 bases, there was a span of 9 bases. This CDR3 region has 13 residues. The DNA for the CDR3 is TGCGCCAGCAGCCAAGGAGGTTTCGCTGAAGCTTTCTTT. It yields the protein CASSQGGFAEAFF.

V and J are TRBV7-2 and TRBJ1-2, with no clear D. Trimming cost V 5 bases and J 2 bases, with 9 bases left between them. Germline-derived CDR1 and CDR2 are SGHTA and FQGNSA. The CDR3 extends over 13 amino acids. This CDR3 is CASSPGLNYGYTF. CDR3 DNA: TGTGCCAGCAGCCCCGGGTTGAACTATGGCTACACCTTC.

This chain links TRBV12-3 or TRBV12-4 with TRBJ2-3, with D hard to call. V was pared by 6 bases and J by 6 bases, with 7 bases between. This CDR3 region has 11 residues. The CDR3, as DNA: TGTGCCAGCAGGGTGGGGGATACGCAGTATTTT. This encodes CASRVGDTQYF.

The V and J genes are TRBV5-1 and TRBJ1-2; 11 bases are shared with TRBD1. This CDR3 is 16 amino acids long. Trimming at V came to 5 bases and at J to 3 bases, leaving 9 bases not matched to a gene. In germline, CDR1 is SGHRS, CDR2 YFSETQ. This CDR3 is CASSDPGTGGDYGYTF. The DNA of the CDR3 is TGCGCCAGCAGTGATCCCGGGACAGGGGGGGACTATGGCTACACCTTC.

J is TRBJ1-5 and V is TRBV4-3; D is unresolved. The CDR3 contains 13 residues. Germline CDR1 reads LGHNA; CDR2 reads YSLEER. Trimming took 2 bases from V and 7 from J, leaving 9 bases between them. The CDR3 nucleotides are TGCGCCAGCAGCCAAACTATGGGGCAGCCCCAGCATTTT. Amino acids: CASSQTMGQPQHF.

V usage is TRBV18 and J usage is TRBJ1-2; TRBD1 might be the D (5 bases). The CDR3 totals 15 residues. Germline V lookup: CDR1 KGHSH, CDR2 LQKENI. With 3 bases removed from V and 4 bases from J, the gap between germline ends came to 15 bases. The CDR3 DNA sequence: TGTGCCAGCTCACCCACCGGCAGGGAACGCTATGGCTACACCTTC. Protein product: CASSPTGRERYGYTF.

CDR3 residues: CASRPGTFSGNTIYF. In DNA, the CDR3 is TGTGCCAGCAGACCCGGGACATTCTCTGGAAACACCATATATTTT. V is TRBV6-5 and J is TRBJ1-3; possibly TRBD1 for D (6 bases). Germline-derived CDR1 and CDR2 are MNHEY and SVGAGI. The CDR3 has 15 residues. The V end lost 6 bases, the J end lost 0 bases, and 12 bases lay between the germline ends.

CDR3 sequence reads: CASSLQPQGPLGTQYF. The CDR3 nucleotides are TGTGCCAGCAGCTTACAACCACAGGGGCCCCTGGGCACGCAGTATTTT. The chain joins TRBV11-2 to TRBJ2-3; 7 bases agree with TRBD1. The CDR3 is made up of 16 amino acids. Germline-derived CDR1 and CDR2 are SGHAT and FQNNGV. The V segment lost 2 bases and the J segment 9 bases; nucleotides outside the gene matches: 14.

Turning to this clone: This same CDR3 is encoded by further DNA sequences in the sample. The CDR3 is CASSPDRNQPQHF. CDR3 in DNA: TGTGCCAGCAGCCCAGACAGGAATCAGCCCCAGCATTTT. The genes are TRBV7-2 and TRBJ1-5; tentative D call: TRBD1 (6 bases). Trimming removed 5 bases at V and 4 bases at J, with 9 bases between. Germline V CDR1 and CDR2: SGHTA, FQGNSA. This CDR3 comprises 13 residues.

This clone was seen just once. CDR3 sequence reads: CANPRTGASNEKLFF. The CDR3 nucleotides read TGTGCCAACCCTAGGACAGGGGCCTCTAATGAAAAACTGTTTTTT. The rearrangement links TRBV14 to TRBJ1-4, with 9 nucleotides matching TRBD1. The CDR3 covers 15 residues. The ends lost 10 bases at V and 3 bases at J; junction bases unmatched: 9. The V gene's germline CDR1 is SGHDN and CDR2 FVKESK.

This clone was observed a few times. V is TRBV2 and J is TRBJ1-2; D unresolved. The CDR3 extends over 15 amino acids. Trimming took 6 bases from V and 3 from J, leaving 17 bases between them. From germline, CDR1 is SNHLY and CDR2 FYNNEI. The CDR3 loop reads CASRALGGYDYGYTF. Written as DNA, the CDR3 is TGTGCCAGCAGAGCGCTGGGAGGGTACGACTATGGCTACACCTTC. Full variable domain (outside the CDR3, taken from reference TRBV2 and TRBJ1-2): EPEVTQTPSHQVTQMGQEVILRCVPISNHLYFYWYRQILGQKVEFLVSFYNNEISEKSEIFDDQFSVERPDGSNFTLKIRSTKLEDSAMYFCASRALGGYDYGYTFGSGTRLTVV.